The present T cell receptor (beta chain) was sequenced within a study of blood T cell repertoires in COVID-19. Study-level background: From the United States, Italy and Spain came samples of acute and convalescent COVID-19. The cDNA or gDNA used as material had been derived from T cells, B-cell-depleted T cells, or PBMCs.

Per germline, CDR1 SGHTA and CDR2 FQGNSA. Unmatched junction bases numbered 7, after V lost 5 bases and J lost 8 bases. There are 15 residues in the CDR3. In the original processing: Cell counts per sample came from amplifying reference gene primers. Assay: immunoSEQ multiplex PCR; the TCRdb copy retains only in-frame clones and omits some. The V and J calls and the clone size are those of that table, but D and trimming were determined from the DNA. Of some 150,000 clones listed, 88% are singletons. The sequenced material came from peripheral blood. The chain combines TRBV7-2 with TRBJ2-1; 12 bases map to TRBD1. This clonotype was obtained from a man over 45 with active or convalescent COVID-19. CDR3 sequence: CASSIGTGGWYEQFF. Written as DNA, the CDR3 is TGTGCCAGCAGCATAGGGACAGGGGGCTGGTATGAGCAGTTCTTC.